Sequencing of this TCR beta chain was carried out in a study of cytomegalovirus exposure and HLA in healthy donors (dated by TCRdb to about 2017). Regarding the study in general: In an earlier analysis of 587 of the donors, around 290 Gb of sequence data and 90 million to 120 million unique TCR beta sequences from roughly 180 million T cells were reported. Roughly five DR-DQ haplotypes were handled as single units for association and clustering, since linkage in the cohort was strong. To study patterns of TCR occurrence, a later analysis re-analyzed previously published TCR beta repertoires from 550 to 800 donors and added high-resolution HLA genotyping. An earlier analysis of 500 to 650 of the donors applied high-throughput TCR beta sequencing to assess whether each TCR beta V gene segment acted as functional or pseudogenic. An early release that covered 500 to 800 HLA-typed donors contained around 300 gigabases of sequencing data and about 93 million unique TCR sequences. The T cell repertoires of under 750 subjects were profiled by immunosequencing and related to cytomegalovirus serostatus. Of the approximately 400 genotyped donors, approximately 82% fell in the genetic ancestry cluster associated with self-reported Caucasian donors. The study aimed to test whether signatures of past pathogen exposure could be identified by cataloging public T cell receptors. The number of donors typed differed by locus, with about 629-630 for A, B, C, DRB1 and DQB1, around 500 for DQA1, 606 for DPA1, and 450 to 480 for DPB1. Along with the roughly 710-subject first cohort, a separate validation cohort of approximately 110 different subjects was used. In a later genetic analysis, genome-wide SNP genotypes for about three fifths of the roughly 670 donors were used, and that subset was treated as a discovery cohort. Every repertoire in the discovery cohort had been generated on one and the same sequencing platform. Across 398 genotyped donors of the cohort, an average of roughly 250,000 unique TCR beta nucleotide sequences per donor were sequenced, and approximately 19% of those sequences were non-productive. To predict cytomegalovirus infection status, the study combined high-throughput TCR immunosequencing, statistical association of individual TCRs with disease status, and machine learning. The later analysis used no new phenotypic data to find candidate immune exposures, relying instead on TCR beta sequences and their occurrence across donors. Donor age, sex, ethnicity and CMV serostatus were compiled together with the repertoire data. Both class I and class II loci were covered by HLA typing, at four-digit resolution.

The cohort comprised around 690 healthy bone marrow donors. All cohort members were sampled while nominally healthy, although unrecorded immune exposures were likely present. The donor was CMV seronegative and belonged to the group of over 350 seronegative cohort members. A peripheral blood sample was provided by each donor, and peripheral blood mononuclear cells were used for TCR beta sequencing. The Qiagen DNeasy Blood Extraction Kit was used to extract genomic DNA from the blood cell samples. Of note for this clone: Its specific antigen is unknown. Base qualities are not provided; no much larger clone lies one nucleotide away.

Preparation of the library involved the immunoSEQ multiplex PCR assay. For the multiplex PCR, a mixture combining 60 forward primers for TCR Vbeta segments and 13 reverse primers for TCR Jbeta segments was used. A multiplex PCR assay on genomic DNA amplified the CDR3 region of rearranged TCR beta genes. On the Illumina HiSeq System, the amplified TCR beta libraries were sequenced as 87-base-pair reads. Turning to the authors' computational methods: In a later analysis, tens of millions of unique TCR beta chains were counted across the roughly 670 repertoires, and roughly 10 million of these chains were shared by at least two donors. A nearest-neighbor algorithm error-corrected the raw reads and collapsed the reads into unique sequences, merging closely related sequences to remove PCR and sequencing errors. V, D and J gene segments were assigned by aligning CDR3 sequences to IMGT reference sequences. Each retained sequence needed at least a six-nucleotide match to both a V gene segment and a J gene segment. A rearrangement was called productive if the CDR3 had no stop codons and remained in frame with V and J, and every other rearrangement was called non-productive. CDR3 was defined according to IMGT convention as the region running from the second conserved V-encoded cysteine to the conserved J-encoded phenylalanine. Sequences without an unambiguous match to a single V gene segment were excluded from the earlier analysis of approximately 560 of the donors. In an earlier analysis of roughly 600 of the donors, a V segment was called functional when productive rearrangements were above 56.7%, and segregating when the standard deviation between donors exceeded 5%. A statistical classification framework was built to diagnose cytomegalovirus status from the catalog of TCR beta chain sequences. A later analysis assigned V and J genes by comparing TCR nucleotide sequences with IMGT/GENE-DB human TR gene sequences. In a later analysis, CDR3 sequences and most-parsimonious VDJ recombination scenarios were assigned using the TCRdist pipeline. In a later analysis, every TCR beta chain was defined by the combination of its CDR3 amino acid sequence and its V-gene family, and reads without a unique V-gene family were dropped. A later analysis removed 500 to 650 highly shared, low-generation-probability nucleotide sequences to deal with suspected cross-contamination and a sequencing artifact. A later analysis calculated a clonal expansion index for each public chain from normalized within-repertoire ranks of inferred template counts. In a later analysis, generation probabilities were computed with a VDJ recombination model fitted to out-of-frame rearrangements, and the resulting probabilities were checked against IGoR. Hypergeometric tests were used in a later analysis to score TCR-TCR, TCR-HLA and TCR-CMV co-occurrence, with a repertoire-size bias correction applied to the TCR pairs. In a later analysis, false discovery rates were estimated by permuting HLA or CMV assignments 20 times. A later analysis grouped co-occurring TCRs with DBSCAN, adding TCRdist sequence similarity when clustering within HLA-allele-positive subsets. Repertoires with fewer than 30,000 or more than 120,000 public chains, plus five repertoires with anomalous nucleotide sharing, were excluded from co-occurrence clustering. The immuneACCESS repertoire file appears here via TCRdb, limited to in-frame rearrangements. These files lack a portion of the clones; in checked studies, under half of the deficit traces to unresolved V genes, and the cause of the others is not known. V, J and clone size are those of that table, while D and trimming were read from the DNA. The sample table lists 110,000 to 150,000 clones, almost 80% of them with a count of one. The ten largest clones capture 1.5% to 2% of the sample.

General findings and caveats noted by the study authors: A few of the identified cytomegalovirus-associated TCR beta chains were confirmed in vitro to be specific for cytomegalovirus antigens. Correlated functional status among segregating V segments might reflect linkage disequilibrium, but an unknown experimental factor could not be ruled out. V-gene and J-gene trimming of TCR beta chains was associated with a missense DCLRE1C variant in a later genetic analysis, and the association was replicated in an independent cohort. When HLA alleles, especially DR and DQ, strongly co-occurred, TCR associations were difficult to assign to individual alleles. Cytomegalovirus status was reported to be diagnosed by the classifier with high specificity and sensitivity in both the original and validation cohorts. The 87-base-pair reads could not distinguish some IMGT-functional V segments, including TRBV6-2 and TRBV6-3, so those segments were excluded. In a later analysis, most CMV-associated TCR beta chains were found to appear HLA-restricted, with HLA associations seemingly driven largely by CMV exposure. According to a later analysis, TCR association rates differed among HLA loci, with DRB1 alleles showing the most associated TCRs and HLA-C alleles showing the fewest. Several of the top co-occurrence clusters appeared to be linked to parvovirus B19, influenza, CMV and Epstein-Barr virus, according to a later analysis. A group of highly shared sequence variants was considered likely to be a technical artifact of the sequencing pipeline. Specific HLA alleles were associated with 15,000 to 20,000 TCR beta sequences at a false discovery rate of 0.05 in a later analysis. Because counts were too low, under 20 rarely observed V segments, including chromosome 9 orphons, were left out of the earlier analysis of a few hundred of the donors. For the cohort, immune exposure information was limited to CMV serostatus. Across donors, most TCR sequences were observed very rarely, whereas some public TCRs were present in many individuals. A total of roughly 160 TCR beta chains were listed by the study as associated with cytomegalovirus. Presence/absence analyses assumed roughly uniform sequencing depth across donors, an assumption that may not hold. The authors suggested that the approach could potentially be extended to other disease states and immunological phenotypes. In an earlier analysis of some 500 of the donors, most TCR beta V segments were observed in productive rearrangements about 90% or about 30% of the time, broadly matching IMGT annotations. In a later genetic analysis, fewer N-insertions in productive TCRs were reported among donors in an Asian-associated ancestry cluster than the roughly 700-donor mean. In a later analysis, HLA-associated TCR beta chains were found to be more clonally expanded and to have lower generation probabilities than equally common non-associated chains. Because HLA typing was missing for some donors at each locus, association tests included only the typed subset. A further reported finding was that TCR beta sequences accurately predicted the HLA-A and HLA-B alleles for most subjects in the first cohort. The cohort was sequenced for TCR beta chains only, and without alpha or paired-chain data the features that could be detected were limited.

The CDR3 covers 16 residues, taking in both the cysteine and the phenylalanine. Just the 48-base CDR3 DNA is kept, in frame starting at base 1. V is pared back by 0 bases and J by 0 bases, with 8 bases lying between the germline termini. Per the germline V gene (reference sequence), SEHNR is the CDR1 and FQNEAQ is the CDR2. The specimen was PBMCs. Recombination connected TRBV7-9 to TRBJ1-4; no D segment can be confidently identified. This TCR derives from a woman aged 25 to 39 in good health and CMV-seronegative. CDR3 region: CASSLALGATNEKLFF. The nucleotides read TGTGCCAGCAGCTTAGCGCTGGGCGCAACTAATGAAAAACTGTTTTTT.